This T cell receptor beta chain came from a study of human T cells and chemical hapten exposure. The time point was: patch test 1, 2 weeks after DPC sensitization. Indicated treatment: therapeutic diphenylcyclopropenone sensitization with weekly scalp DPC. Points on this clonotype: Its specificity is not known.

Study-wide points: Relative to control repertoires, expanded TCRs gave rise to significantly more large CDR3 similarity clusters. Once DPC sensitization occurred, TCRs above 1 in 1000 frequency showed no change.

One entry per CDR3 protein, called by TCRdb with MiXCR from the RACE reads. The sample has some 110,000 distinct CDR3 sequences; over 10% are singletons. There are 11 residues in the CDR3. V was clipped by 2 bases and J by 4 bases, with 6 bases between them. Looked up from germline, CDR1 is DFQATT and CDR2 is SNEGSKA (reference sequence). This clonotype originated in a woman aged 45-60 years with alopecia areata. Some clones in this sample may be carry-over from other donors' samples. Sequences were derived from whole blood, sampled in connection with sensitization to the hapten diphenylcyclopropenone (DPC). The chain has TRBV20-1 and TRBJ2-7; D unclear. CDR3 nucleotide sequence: TGCAGTGCTAGACCTGTGTACGAGCAGTACTTC. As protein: CSARPVYEQYF.